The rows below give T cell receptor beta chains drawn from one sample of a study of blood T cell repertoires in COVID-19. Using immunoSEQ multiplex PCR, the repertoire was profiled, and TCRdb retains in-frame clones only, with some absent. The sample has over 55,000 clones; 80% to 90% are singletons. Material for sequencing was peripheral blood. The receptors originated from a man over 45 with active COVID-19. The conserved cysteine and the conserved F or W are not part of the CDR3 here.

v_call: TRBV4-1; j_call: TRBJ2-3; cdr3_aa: ASSQTSAGDTQY
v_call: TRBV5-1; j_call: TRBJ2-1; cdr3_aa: ASSFRLAGYNEQF
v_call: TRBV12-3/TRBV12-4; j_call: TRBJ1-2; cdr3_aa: ASSLRAGLGYT
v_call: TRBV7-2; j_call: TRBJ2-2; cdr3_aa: ASSLGRGTGELF
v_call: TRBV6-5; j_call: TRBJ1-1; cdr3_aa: ASGTPFVAEAF
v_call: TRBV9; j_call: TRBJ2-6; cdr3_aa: ASSVEGAGANVLT
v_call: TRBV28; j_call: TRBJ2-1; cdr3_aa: ASSLRLAGTINEQF
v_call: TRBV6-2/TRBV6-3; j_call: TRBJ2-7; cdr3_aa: ASSLLLGRYEQY
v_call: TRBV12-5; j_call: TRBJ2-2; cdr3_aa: ASGPNLAGGPAIIVTGELF
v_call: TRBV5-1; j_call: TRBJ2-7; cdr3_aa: ASSLGTGVRYEQY
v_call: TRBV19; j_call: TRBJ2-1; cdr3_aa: ASNPRYGYDEQF
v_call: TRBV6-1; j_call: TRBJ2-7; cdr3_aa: ASSEASGRQYEQY
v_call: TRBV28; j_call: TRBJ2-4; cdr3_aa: ASSLPRGRLRAKNIQY
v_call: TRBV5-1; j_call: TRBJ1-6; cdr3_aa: ASSLEGGDAYNSPLH
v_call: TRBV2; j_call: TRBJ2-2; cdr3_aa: ASRPGLASTGELF
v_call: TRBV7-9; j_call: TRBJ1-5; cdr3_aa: ASSLRSGGVHQPQH
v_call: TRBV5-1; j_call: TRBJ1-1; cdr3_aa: ASSPYLSGGSGTEAF
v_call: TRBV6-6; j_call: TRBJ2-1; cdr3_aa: ASSRQGNIGNEQF